The clone carrying this T cell receptor beta chain was found many times. The data stem from a study of blood T cells in healthy people across ages. A second PCR, run for roughly 7 to 12 cycles, used a sample-barcoded 5' primer plus a J-beta primer mix. Every cDNA molecule carried a tag from a template-switch adaptor bearing 12 random nucleotides. Each CDR3 protein gets one entry after TCRdb re-called the 5' RACE reads with MiXCR. Found here are more than 800,000 distinct CDR3 sequences, 29% of them singletons; the top ten hold around 15%. Losses at the gene ends were 4 bases for V and 6 bases for J; bases not matched to a gene: 3. The CDR3 has 14 residues.

The genes are TRBV12-3 or TRBV12-4 and TRBJ2-1, with TRBD2 matching over 10 bases. Specimen: blood. This clonotype was sampled from a woman of 80 years or more in good health. CDR3 loop: CASSSGLASNEQFF. In nucleotides, the CDR3 is TGTGCCAGCAGTTCGGGACTAGCGTCCAATGAGCAGTTCTTC.